Shown below are 15 T cell receptor beta chains from a single sample sequenced in a study of radiation and T cells in renal cell carcinoma. Time point here: blood 2 weeks post-SBRT. This sample's treatment: 15 Gy SBRT to primary tumor, nephrectomy 4 weeks later. The protocol was immunoSEQ multiplex PCR, while the TCRdb copy is restricted to in-frame clones and leaves out a portion. The sample lists some 120,000 clones; 88% were seen once. Sequenced material: blood, taken from a patient whose treatment included radiotherapy and nephrectomy. Receptors originate from a woman aged 70-85 years with renal cell carcinoma.

This chain connects TRBV18 to TRBJ2-1, with D hard to call. Trimming stripped 6 bases from V and 10 bases from J, with 13 bases between. The CDR3 sequence is 12 residues long. The V gene's germline CDR1 is KGHSH and CDR2 LQKENI. CDR3 sequence: CASSPSQREQFF. The CDR3, as DNA: TGTGCCAGCTCTCCAAGCCAGAGAGAGCAGTTCTTC.

The chain has TRBV6-6 and TRBJ1-6; D not certain. CDR3 length: 14 residues. Germline V gives CDR1 MNHNY, CDR2 SVGAGI (reference sequence). V was trimmed by 1 base and J by 6 bases, leaving 7 bases between them. The CDR3 reads CASSYLNSNSPLHF. The CDR3 nucleotides read TGTGCCAGCAGTTACTTAAACAGTAATTCACCCCTCCACTTT.

This clone has just one count. The chain uses TRBV6-6 and TRBJ2-4; no definite D call. Trimming took off 2 bases at V and 6 bases at J, with 11 bases between the two ends. The CDR3 runs 14 residues. The germline V gene has CDR1 MNHNY and CDR2 SVGAGI (reference sequence). The CDR3 DNA sequence: TGTGCCAGCAGTTACGGCAACCAAGGAAACATTCAGTACTTC. Encoded protein: CASSYGNQGNIQYF.

CDR3 loop: CASTSLGQGGGGYTF. CDR3 nucleotide sequence: TGTGCCAGTACCTCCCTAGGACAGGGAGGGGGTGGCTACACCTTC. The V gene is TRBV19, the J gene TRBJ1-2; 8 bases align to TRBD1. The V gene's germline CDR1 is LNHDA and CDR2 SQIVND (reference sequence). Unmatched junction bases numbered 14, after V lost 7 bases and J lost 7 bases. This CDR3 spans 15 amino acids.

The chain joins TRBV7-9 to TRBJ1-5, with a possible D match to TRBD1 (5 bases). The V gene lost 4 bases and the J gene lost 5 bases, with 6 bases spanning the gap. The germline V gene has CDR1 SEHNR and CDR2 FQNEAQ (reference sequence). The CDR3 contains 12 residues. The CDR3 here is CASSWDDQPQHF. The CDR3 DNA sequence: TGTGCCAGCAGCTGGGACGATCAGCCCCAGCATTTT.

The CDR3 region is CASRSSGGQETQYF. The CDR3 DNA is TGTGCCAGCAGGTCTAGCGGGGGCCAGGAGACCCAGTACTTC. The chain employs TRBV6-5 and TRBJ2-5; 10 positions agree with TRBD2. There are 14 residues in the CDR3. CDR1 and CDR2 from the germline V gene are MNHEY and SVGAGI. Unmatched junction bases numbered 6, after V lost 6 bases and J lost 5 bases.

J is TRBJ2-3 and V is TRBV7-9; 10 nucleotides agree with TRBD2. CDR1 is SEHNR and CDR2 is FQNEAQ in the germline V gene (reference sequence). Losses at the gene ends were 5 bases for V and 2 bases for J; bases not matched to a gene: 10. This CDR3 has 17 residues. CDR3 in DNA: TGTGCCAGCAGCCCAGTAGGGACTAGCGTCCTCACAGATACGCAGTATTTT. This codes for CASSPVGTSVLTDTQYF.

This chain connects TRBV20-1 to TRBJ1-2, with D unclear. The CDR3 has 11 amino acids. V gave up 0 bases and J gave up 8 bases, with 7 bases separating them. Looked up from germline, CDR1 is DFQATT and CDR2 is SNEGSKA (reference sequence). The chain's CDR3 is CSAREKRGYTF. The DNA for the CDR3 is TGCAGTGCTAGAGAAAAGAGGGGCTACACCTTC.

The chain's CDR3 is CASSLAGRTYEQYF. The CDR3 DNA follows: TGTGCCAGCAGCTTAGCGGGGAGGACCTACGAGCAGTACTTC. The chain combines TRBV7-9 with TRBJ2-7; D possibly corresponds to TRBD2 (6 bases). Germline V lookup: CDR1 SEHNR, CDR2 FQNEAQ (reference sequence). The CDR3 length is 14 residues. Trimming stripped 0 bases from V and 2 bases from J, with 8 bases between.

The chain employs TRBV28 and TRBJ1-2; D perhaps matches TRBD1 (5 bases). V was shortened by 7 bases and J by 4 bases, with 13 bases between the two germline ends. This CDR3 region has 13 residues. Germline CDR1 and CDR2: MDHEN and SYDVKM. CDR3 sequence: CASTSRQGYGYTF. DNA of the CDR3: TGTGCCAGCACCAGTCGTCAGGGCTATGGCTACACCTTC.

DNA for the CDR3: TGTGCCAGCAGCTTAGGTGTGACAACGGATCACACAGATACGCAGTATTTT. Protein sequence: CASSLGVTTDHTDTQYF. The rearrangement links TRBV7-9 to TRBJ2-3; no clear D. Per the germline V gene, CDR1 is SEHNR and CDR2 is FQNEAQ (reference sequence). The CDR3 is 17 amino acids. V was trimmed by 1 base and J by 2 bases, leaving 16 bases between them.

The chain couples TRBV6-4 to TRBJ2-1, with D possibly TRBD2 on 7 matching bases. V lost 2 bases to trimming and J lost 3 bases, with 14 bases between them. The CDR3 totals 16 residues. Germline V gene sequence: CDR1 MRHNA, CDR2 SNTAGT. DNA of the CDR3: TGTGCCAGCAGTGACCGGGGAGGGGGGGGCTACAATGAGCAGTTCTTC. As protein: CASSDRGGGGYNEQFF.

The CDR3 region has the DNA TGTGCCAGCAGTTTATACGGACAGCCCCAGCATTTT. It translates to CASSLYGQPQHF. V and J are TRBV28 and TRBJ1-5; the D is unclear. This CDR3 is built from 12 residues. The V end lost 1 base, the J end lost 7 bases, and 5 bases lay between the germline ends. Germline V CDR1 and CDR2: MDHEN, SYDVKM.

This rearrangement joins TRBV6-1 to TRBJ1-1; unclear D gene. Trimming shortened V by 7 bases and J by 2 bases, and 8 bases separated the two germline ends. CDR1 is MNHNS, CDR2 SASEGT, per germline. The CDR3 consists of 12 residues. CDR3 in DNA: TGTGCCAGCAAATGGGGTAACACTGAAGCTTTCTTT. This gives the protein CASKWGNTEAFF.

This chain uses TRBV19 with TRBJ1-2; D gene uncertain. The CDR3 loop spans 11 amino acids. The ends were cut back, 5 bases at V and 8 bases at J, with 9 bases in the middle. The germline CDR1 and CDR2 sequences are LNHDA and SQIVND (reference sequence). The CDR3 DNA sequence: TGTGCCAGTAGTTTGCTAGGGGGCTACACCTTC. Amino acid sequence: CASSLLGGYTF.